This entry concerns a single TCR beta chain. Its antigen is still unknown. No base-level quality is on record; no much larger clone is a single base apart. The CDR3 goes from the cysteine to the phenylalanine over 16 residues. Only the CDR3 region is kept as DNA, spanning 48 bases read in frame from base 1. V loses 1 base of germline sequence and J loses 0 bases, and the interval between the two ends is 10 bases. The germline V gene sets CDR1 to MNHEY and CDR2 to SVGEGT. Collaborating institutions collected whole blood in K2EDTA tubes following their own protocols. For TCRbeta analysis, collaborator samples were shipped as frozen whole blood, as isolated PBMCs, or as DNA extracted from either sample type. These data belong to a study of blood T cell repertoires in COVID-19 (dated by TCRdb to the early 2020s). Regarding the research as a whole: Samples covering the acute and convalescent phases of COVID-19 were provided by collaborators in the United States, Italy and Spain. The prospective study material was composed of cDNA or gDNA derived from T cells, B-cell-depleted T cells, or PBMCs. Sample metadata almost always included a de-identified subject ID, COVID-19 status, age in years and sex. Deeply sampled blood TCRbeta repertoires from subjects exposed to, actively infected with, or recovered from COVID-19 were included in the dataset. Where available, HLA class I and class II types were taken from metadata supplied by the sample provider and were not determined by assay-based typing. The repertoires were made available in a free public database intended to serve as a resource for research on the immune response to SARS-CoV-2. Samples came from the ongoing ImmuneRACE study (first 160 participants) plus 1,254 subjects from 6 global collaborators. The paper's findings and limits, for the study overall: The amount of clinical and demographic metadata varied by source and participant and was provided uncurated.

The immunoSEQ Assay, a bias-controlled multiplex PCR, was used to amplify TCRbeta CDR3 regions from genomic DNA. The original methods were these. The number of nucleated cells in each sample was estimated by amplification of reference gene primers within the assay. To quantify the absolute abundance of each unique TCRbeta CDR3 rearrangement, sequence reads were collapsed and filtered. For each sample, productive Simpson clonality was calculated as the square root of Simpson's diversity index across productive rearrangements. TCRdb limited this immuneACCESS table to in-frame rearrangements with V and J called. A share of clones is missing; checked studies link under half to unresolved V genes, and the rest is unexplained. V and J calls and clone size come straight from that table; D and trimming were deduced from the DNA. The sample has around 120,000 clones on record, 78% of them singletons. The top ten constitute about 2.1% of the sample.

The specimen was peripheral blood. The TCR was taken from a man between 65 and 85 years old with acute or convalescent COVID-19. The rearrangement combines TRBV6-2 or TRBV6-3 with TRBJ2-1, with the D segment identity uncertain. The base sequence is TGTGCCAGCAGTTACTATGGAGCAACCTCCTACAATGAGCAGTTCTTC. This is translated as CASSYYGATSYNEQFF.